This is a list of T cell receptor beta chains from one sample in a study of siplizumab effects on memory and regulatory T cells. Repertoires were generated with immunoSEQ multiplex PCR, while TCRdb's copy carries only in-frame clones and drops some. The repertoire holds tens of thousands of clones, with roughly 90% as singletons. Sequencing used naive CD8+ T cells sorted from blood. These receptor sequences come from a human donor in good health. Both conserved end residues are part of each CDR3. D genes are given only for firm matches. A clone size is listed for some rows: how often the clone was seen (once, few, many), or a class if it is expanded.

.	TRBJ1-1	.	TRBV4-2	TGTGCCAGCAGCCAAGAAGCGGGAATTGGCACTGAAGCTTTCTTT	CASSQEAGIGTEAFF
.	TRBJ2-7	few	TRBV5-4	TGTGCCAGCAGCTTGTTCCCGGGACATATCTACGAGCAGTACTTC	CASSLFPGHIYEQYF
.	TRBJ2-3	.	TRBV7-2	TGTGCCAGCAGTTCTAGCACAGATACGCAGTATTTT	CASSSSTDTQYF
TRBD1	TRBJ1-2	.	TRBV27	TGTGCCAGCAGTACACGGACAGGGGCTAACTATGGCTACACCTTC	CASSTRTGANYGYTF
TRBD1	TRBJ1-5	.	TRBV5-6	TGTGCCAGCAGCTCGGGACAGGGTCATCAGCCCCAGCATTTT	CASSSGQGHQPQHF
TRBD2	TRBJ2-1	once	TRBV11-2	TGTGCCAGCACCCAGGCAGCTAGCGGGTTGAGCCTACCCTACAATGAGCAGTTCTTC	CASTQAASGLSLPYNEQFF
.	TRBJ2-6	.	TRBV27	TGTGCCAGCAGTTTATCGTTCTACCCCTCTGGGGCCAACGTCCTGACTTTC	CASSLSFYPSGANVLTF
TRBD1	TRBJ2-7	.	TRBV27	TGTGCCAGCAGTTTATCACCGGGACAGGGCTACGAGCAGTACTTC	CASSLSPGQGYEQYF
.	TRBJ1-5	.	TRBV15	TGTGCCACCAGCAGAGATAGGGGGGCTCAGCCCCAGCATTTT	CATSRDRGAQPQHF
.	TRBJ1-6	.	TRBV27	TGTGCCAGCAGTTTCGGGGAGTTGAGTTCACCCCTCCACTTT	CASSFGELSSPLHF
.	TRBJ2-1	.	TRBV2	TGTGCCAGCAGTGGTTTCCGGGCTTCCTACAATGAGCAGTTCTTC	CASSGFRASYNEQFF
TRBD1	TRBJ1-4	.	TRBV11-2	TGTGCCAGCAGCTTAGGCCGAACAGGGGCCCATAATGAAAAACTGTTTTTT	CASSLGRTGAHNEKLFF